This entry is about one T cell receptor beta chain. No antigen is known for it. This specimen comes from a study of neoadjuvant anti-PD-1 for oral cavity cancer. Findings of the study overall: Higher pretreatment Treg/Th17 ratios tracked higher pretreatment blood clonality.

This CDR3 has 19 amino acids. TCRdb's copy holds only in-frame clones and misses some; the assay was immunoSEQ multiplex PCR. The data show several thousand clones, around 76% seen once. This material consisted of PBMCs, taken before nivolumab (anti-PD-1) treatment. The rearrangement uses TRBV21-1 and TRBJ1-5; the DNA was not used to check the table's D call, TRBD1. TRBV21-1 is tagged as a pseudogene. The TCR was taken from a person aged 35-80 years with oral cavity squamous cell carcinoma. The CDR3 region has the DNA TGTGCCAGCAGCAAAGATAGACAGGGGGCATCAAACGGCAATCAGCCCCAGCATTTT. It is translated as CASSKDRQGASNGNQPQHF.